The 17 T cell receptor beta chains given below trace back to one sample, sequenced in a study of blood T cell repertoires in COVID-19. Data came from immunoSEQ multiplex PCR; TCRdb stores just in-frame clones and leaves some out. This sample has approximately 50,000 clones, with 86% found just once. Sequencing was performed on peripheral blood. The receptors were gathered from a woman older than 75 with acute or convalescent COVID-19.

This clone has a single count. The chain carries TRBV14 and TRBJ2-3; D is unresolved. V lost 3 bases and J 5 bases, leaving 9 bases between the germline ends. The CDR3 contains 13 residues. Per the germline V gene, CDR1 is SGHDN and CDR2 is FVKESK. The DNA for the CDR3 is TGTGCCAGCAGCCACAGGCTCGGAGATACGCAGTATTTT. This sequence encodes CASSHRLGDTQYF.

This rearrangement joins TRBV5-1 to TRBJ2-3; no reliable D call. The germline V gene has CDR1 SGHRS and CDR2 YFSETQ. The CDR3 consists of 17 residues. Trimming pared 4 bases from V and 2 bases from J, leaving 20 bases between. The chain's CDR3 is CASSPFSSSPSTDTQYF. The CDR3 DNA follows: TGCGCCAGCAGCCCTTTCTCGAGTAGTCCCTCCACAGATACGCAGTATTTT.

This chain joins TRBV6-5 and TRBJ1-1; D is possibly TRBD1 (6 bases). Trimming removed 2 bases at V and 2 bases at J, with 12 bases between. CDR1 is MNHEY and CDR2 is SVGAGI in the germline V gene. The CDR3 covers 15 residues. This CDR3 reads CASSYTGPGNTEAFF. The CDR3 DNA is TGTGCCAGCAGTTACACAGGGCCGGGCAACACTGAAGCTTTCTTT.

The sample holds a few counts of this clone. The rearrangement joins TRBV5-1 to TRBJ2-7; tentatively, D is TRBD1 (6 bases). CDR1 and CDR2 from the germline V gene are SGHRS and YFSETQ. The ends were cut back, 1 base at V and 6 bases at J, with 11 bases in the middle. The CDR3 extends over 13 amino acids. CDR3 nucleotide sequence: TGCGCCAGCAGCTTGAAACAGGGTGGCGAGCAGTACGTC. It encodes CASSLKQGGEQYV.

V and J are TRBV25-1 and TRBJ2-2, with TRBD2 matching 10 bases. From germline, CDR1 is MGHDK and CDR2 SYGVNS. The ends lost 4 bases at V and 3 bases at J; junction bases unmatched: 5. The CDR3 loop spans 16 amino acids. CDR3 region: CASSGAGGSYTGELFF. The DNA for the CDR3 is TGTGCCAGCAGTGGAGCGGGAGGGTCTTACACCGGGGAGCTGTTTTTT.

This clone is a singleton in its sample. J is TRBJ1-2 and V is TRBV15; weak D call: TRBD1 (6 bases). V was shortened by 0 bases and J by 8 bases, with 13 bases between the two germline ends. The germline gives CDR1 LNHNV, CDR2 YYDKDF (reference sequence). The CDR3 runs to 14 residues. The CDR3 DNA sequence: TGTGCCACCAGCAGAGAGCTACAGGGCTTCGGCTACACCTTC. This gives the protein CATSRELQGFGYTF.

This chain connects TRBV10-3 to TRBJ2-5; tentatively, D is TRBD1 (6 bases). From germline, CDR1 is ENHRY and CDR2 SYGVKD. The V gene lost 6 bases and the J gene lost 2 bases, with 10 bases spanning the gap. The CDR3 runs to 13 residues. The CDR3: CAIRPGQQETQYF. The DNA for the CDR3 is TGTGCCATCAGGCCTGGACAGCAAGAGACCCAGTACTTC.

The gene calls are TRBV14 and TRBJ1-4, with D uncertain. This CDR3 contains 15 residues. V lost 0 bases and J 2 bases, leaving 7 bases between the germline ends. Germline assignment: CDR1 SGHDN and CDR2 FVKESK. The chain's CDR3 is CASSQDRLTNEKLFF. The CDR3 bases are TGTGCCAGCAGCCAAGACAGGTTGACTAATGAAAAACTGTTTTTT.

V gene TRBV7-9 combines with J gene TRBJ2-1; tentative D call: TRBD2 (7 bases). Germline CDR1 SEHNR, CDR2 FQNEAQ (reference sequence). Trimming took off 5 bases at V and 6 bases at J, with 17 bases between the two ends. CDR3 length: 15 residues. The CDR3 reads CASSPERGGFNEQFF. The DNA of the CDR3 is TGTGCCAGCAGCCCCGAAAGGGGGGGTTTCAATGAGCAGTTCTTC.

The chain joins TRBV7-9 to TRBJ1-4, with D tentatively TRBD1 (6 bases). Germline V gives CDR1 SEHNR, CDR2 FQNEAQ (reference sequence). The CDR3 extends over 16 amino acids. The ends were cut back, 5 bases at V and 8 bases at J, with 21 bases in the middle. The CDR3 is CASSTDAGEAQEKLFF. Here the CDR3 DNA reads TGTGCCAGCAGCACCGATGCAGGGGAAGCACAGGAAAAACTGTTTTTT.

The chain uses TRBV10-1 and TRBJ2-1; 8 nucleotides match TRBD2. Germline CDR1 WNHNN, CDR2 SYGVQD (reference sequence). V lost 6 bases and J lost 7; bases outside the gene matches: 8. This CDR3 spans 14 amino acids. Written as DNA, the CDR3 is TGCGCCAGCAGCAGCGGGAGCCACCGGAATGAGCAGTTCTTC. This encodes CASSSGSHRNEQFF.

The chain employs TRBV5-4 and TRBJ1-1; D possibly corresponds to TRBD1 (5 bases). V lost 4 bases and J 1 base, leaving 14 bases between the germline ends. Germline V gene lookup returns CDR1 SGHNT and CDR2 YYREEE (reference sequence). This CDR3 has 15 amino acids. The chain's CDR3 is CASSQDTLRNTEAFF. The CDR3, as DNA: TGTGCCAGCAGCCAGGACACCCTAAGGAACACTGAAGCTTTCTTT.

The rearrangement uses TRBV3-1 (or the pseudogene TRBV3-2) and TRBJ2-2; D may be TRBD1 (5 bases). V was pared by 1 base and J by 5 bases, with 11 bases between. Germline V gives CDR1 LGHDT, CDR2 YNNKEL (reference sequence). The CDR3 contains 15 residues. CDR3 coding DNA: TGTGCCAGCAGCCAAGTTCAGGGTAAGACCGGGGAGCTGTTTTTT. This sequence encodes CASSQVQGKTGELFF.

Remarks on this clone: Relative to the germline gene, one junction end is altered; a read error may explain this. This sequence joins TRBV5-6 and TRBJ2-7; D call uncertain. CDR1 SGHDT and CDR2 YYEEEE come from the germline V gene. This CDR3 has 11 amino acids. The CDR3 nucleotides read TGTGCCAGCAGCTTTGGGCAGGTACTTCTGTTC. Protein sequence: CASSFGQVLLF. Using reference TRBV5-6 and TRBJ2-7 for the parts outside the CDR3, the full variable domain is DAGVTQSPTHLIKTRGQQVTLRCSPKSGHDTVSWYQQALGQGPQFIFQYYEEEERQRGNFPDRFSGHQFPNYSSELNVNALLLGDSALYLCASSFGQVLLFGPGTRLTVT.

The V gene is TRBV7-9, the J gene TRBJ2-1, with D perhaps TRBD2 (6 bases). The V gene lost 6 bases and the J gene lost 11 bases, with 17 bases spanning the gap. In germline, CDR1 is SEHNR, CDR2 FQNEAQ (reference sequence). The length of the CDR3 is 13 residues. DNA for the CDR3: TGTGCCAGCAGGGGGACTGGATTTTGGCAGCAGTTCTTC. Amino acid sequence: CASRGTGFWQQFF.

This clone was seen a handful of times. This chain joins TRBV11-2 and TRBJ1-1; D is undetermined. V gave up 1 base and J gave up 8 bases, with 14 bases separating them. CDR1 is SGHAT, CDR2 FQNNGV, per germline. CDR3 length equals 14 residues. CDR3 nucleotides: TGTGCCAGCAGCTTAGGCAGGCGACGGTCCGAAGCTTTCTTT. This translates into CASSLGRRRSEAFF. The full variable domain, with the rest looked up from reference TRBV11-2 and TRBJ1-1, is EAGVAQSPRYKIIEKRQSVAFWCNPISGHATLYWYQQILGQGPKLLIQFQNNGVVDDSQLPKDRFSAERLKGVDSTLKIQPAKLEDSAVYLCASSLGRRRSEAFFGQGTRLTVV.

Only one count was recorded for this clone. This chain connects TRBV28 to TRBJ1-2; D uncertain. V was trimmed by 3 bases and J by 1 base, leaving 3 bases between them. This CDR3 has 12 amino acids. Germline CDR1 reads MDHEN; CDR2 reads SYDVKM. CDR3 bases: TGTGCCAGCAGTTTTAATAACTATGGCTACACCTTC. Amino acids: CASSFNNYGYTF.